These 20 T cell receptor beta chains share one sample of origin, sequenced in a study of identifying expanded T cells in peripheral blood. Measured with immunoSEQ multiplex PCR; TCRdb has only the in-frame clones, and not every one. The sample records approximately 86,000 clones, about 85% being singletons. Sequencing input: blood. The receptors were gathered from a person aged 18 to 75 in good health.

The J gene is TRBJ2-7, the V gene TRBV27, with a weak D call TRBD2 (6 bases). Trimming left V 0 bases short and J 4 bases short, with 10 bases between. The length of the CDR3 is 14 residues. The V gene's germline CDR1 is MNHEY and CDR2 SMNVEV (reference sequence). Here the CDR3 reads CASSLSPAGYEQYF. The DNA for the CDR3 is TGTGCCAGCAGTTTATCGCCGGCGGGGTACGAGCAGTACTTC.

The chain links TRBV9 to TRBJ2-1; D remains ambiguous. Germline V gene lookup returns CDR1 SGDLS and CDR2 YYNGEE. V was pared by 0 bases and J by 9 bases, with 10 bases between. The CDR3 is 13 amino acids. The CDR3 DNA is TGTGCCAGCAGCGTAGGGCTCGCTTTTGAGCAGTTCTTC. Its protein is CASSVGLAFEQFF. The full variable domain, completed using reference TRBV9 and TRBJ2-1, is DSGVTQTPKHLITATGQRVTLRCSPRSGDLSVYWYQQSLDQGLQFLIQYYNGEERAKGNILERFSAQQFPDLHSELNLSSLELGDSALYFCASSVGLAFEQFFGPGTRLTVL.

CDR3 DNA: TGTGCCAGCAGCTCCGTTGGGGACACTGAAGCTTTCTTT. It encodes CASSSVGDTEAFF. This chain uses TRBV11-2 with TRBJ1-1; D unresolved. The germline V gene has CDR1 SGHAT and CDR2 FQNNGV. This CDR3 has 13 amino acids. The ends were cut back, 4 bases at V and 3 bases at J, with 9 bases in the middle.

This sequence joins TRBV30 and TRBJ1-2, with D perhaps matching TRBD1 (5 bases). The length of the CDR3 is 12 residues. Germline V gene data show CDR1 as GTSNPN and CDR2 as SVGIG (reference sequence). V was pared by 2 bases and J by 4 bases, with 8 bases between. The CDR3 protein is CAWSLTGYGYTF. The CDR3, as DNA: TGTGCCTGGAGTCTAACAGGCTATGGCTACACCTTC. The variable domain in full, completed from reference TRBV30 and TRBJ1-2, reads SQTIHQWPATLVQPVGSPLSLECTVEGTSNPNLYWYRQAAGRGLQLLFYSVGIGQISSEVPQNLSASRPQDRQFILSSKKLLLSDSGFYLCAWSLTGYGYTFGSGTRLTVV.

The chain recombines TRBV5-8 with TRBJ1-5; D remains unclear. CDR3 length equals 17 residues. V was shortened by 0 bases and J by 0 bases, with 13 bases between the two germline ends. Germline CDR1 SGHTS, CDR2 YDEGEE. The DNA for the CDR3 is TGTGCCAGCAGCTTGGGACGGAACTTATATAGCAATCAGCCCCAGCATTTT. Protein: CASSLGRNLYSNQPQHF. Using reference TRBV5-8 and TRBJ1-5 for the parts outside the CDR3, the full variable domain is EAGVTQSPTHLIKTRGQQATLRCSPISGHTSVYWYQQALGLGLQFLLWYDEGEERNRGNFPPRFSGRQFPNYSSELNVNALELEDSALYLCASSLGRNLYSNQPQHFGDGTRLSIL.

The rearrangement links TRBV6-6 to TRBJ1-1; D remains unclear. V dropped 0 bases and J dropped 5 bases, with 13 bases sitting between them. Germline CDR1 is MNHNY and CDR2 is SVGAGI (reference sequence). CDR3 size: 15 residues. The CDR3 sequence is CASSYSSSLGTEAFF. The CDR3 DNA sequence: TGTGCCAGCAGTTACTCGAGTAGTCTAGGGACTGAAGCTTTCTTT.

V gene TRBV7-9 combines with J gene TRBJ1-1; D is unresolved. Germline V CDR1 and CDR2: SEHNR, FQNEAQ (reference sequence). Trimming left V 6 bases short and J 5 bases short, with 13 bases between. This CDR3 spans 13 amino acids. CDR3 nucleotides: TGTGCCAGCAGGGCGTATCTGGGTACTGAAGCTTTCTTT. Translating it yields CASRAYLGTEAFF.

The J gene is TRBJ1-1, the V gene TRBV7-2; D gene uncertain. Germline CDR1 reads SGHTA; CDR2 reads FQGNSA. The CDR3 has 16 residues. V gave up 2 bases and J gave up 4 bases, with 17 bases separating them. The CDR3 protein is CASSLFSTEPTTEAFF. The CDR3 DNA follows: TGTGCCAGCAGCTTATTTTCGACGGAGCCCACCACTGAAGCTTTCTTT.

The V gene is TRBV25-1, the J gene TRBJ2-5, with D possibly being TRBD2 (6 bases). The CDR3 has 16 residues. The germline gives CDR1 MGHDK, CDR2 SYGVNS. V was trimmed by 6 bases and J by 4 bases, leaving 21 bases between them. CDR3 nucleotide sequence: TGTGCCAGCAGCCTCCGCGGCAGGGAGGAAGGAGAGACCCAGTACTTC. Translation gives CASSLRGREEGETQYF.

The chain joins TRBV9 to TRBJ1-3; D unclear. CDR3 size: 17 residues. Trimming pared 2 bases from V and 0 bases from J, leaving 15 bases between. Germline CDR1 and CDR2: SGDLS and YYNGEE. DNA for the CDR3: TGTGCCAGCAGCGTCTTTCGTGATTCAAGCTCTGGAAACACCATATATTTT. It yields the protein CASSVFRDSSSGNTIYF.

This clone was picked up one time. The chain employs TRBV6-1 and TRBJ1-1; no definite D call. Germline loops: CDR1 MNHNS, CDR2 SASEGT. The V and J ends lost 1 base and 5 bases respectively, with 8 bases between them. This CDR3 is 13 amino acids long. The CDR3 spells CASSEGWGTEAFF. CDR3 DNA sequence: TGTGCCAGCAGTGAAGGCTGGGGTACTGAAGCTTTCTTT.

This chain links TRBV30 with TRBJ2-6; 8 bases match TRBD1. Germline V gene lookup returns CDR1 GTSNPN and CDR2 SVGIG (reference sequence). The CDR3 is 17 amino acids. V dropped 1 base and J dropped 0; count of bases not matched to a gene: 5. CDR3 bases: TGTGCCTGGAGTGGGGGGACAGGCTTCTCTGGGGCCAACGTCCTGACTTTC. Translated: CAWSGGTGFSGANVLTF.

The rearrangement links TRBV11-2 to TRBJ2-7; the match to TRBD1 covers 7 bases. V trimming: 4 bases; J trimming: 0 bases; junction bases outside the gene matches: 3. This CDR3 contains 14 residues. Germline V lookup: CDR1 SGHAT, CDR2 FQNNGV. For the CDR3, the DNA is TGTGCCAGCAGCTGGGGGACAGCCTCCTACGAGCAGTACTTC. Translating it yields CASSWGTASYEQYF.

In this sample, this clone turned up once. CDR3 sequence reads: CASGLFSGIETQYF. The CDR3 nucleotides read TGTGCTAGTGGTTTGTTTAGCGGCATAGAGACCCAGTACTTC. The chain combines TRBV12-5 with TRBJ2-5; the D gene is possibly TRBD2 (6 bases). This CDR3 comprises 14 residues. Germline V lookup: CDR1 LGHNT, CDR2 FRNRAP. Trimming took off 2 bases at V and 4 bases at J, with 11 bases between the two ends.

The chain couples TRBV7-2 to TRBJ2-3; TRBD2 aligns across 10 bases. The CDR3 length is 15 residues. The germline gives CDR1 SGHTA, CDR2 FQGNSA. Trimming cost V 3 bases and J 8 bases; bases outside gene matches: 8. CDR3: CASSFERGGLGTQYF. CDR3 coding DNA: TGTGCCAGCAGCTTCGAGCGGGGGGGCCTTGGTACGCAGTATTTT.

J is TRBJ1-5 and V is TRBV4-3; D not resolved. The CDR3 spans 14 residues. Deletions cut 0 bases from V and 9 bases from J, with 12 bases between. Per the germline V gene, CDR1 is LGHNA and CDR2 is YSLEER. The CDR3, as DNA: TGCGCCAGCAGCCAAGAAGTTAGGTTTGGGCCCCAGCATTTT. Its translation: CASSQEVRFGPQHF.

The rearrangement uses TRBV19 and TRBJ2-1, with D perhaps matching TRBD1 (6 bases). The CDR3 is made up of 15 amino acids. Germline values: CDR1 LNHDA, CDR2 SQIVND (reference sequence). V shed 4 bases and J shed 1 base, with 11 bases lying between them. CDR3 residues: CASSTRQGSYNEQFF. The DNA for the CDR3 is TGTGCCAGTAGTACTCGGCAGGGGTCCTACAATGAGCAGTTCTTC.

This sequence joins TRBV25-1 and TRBJ1-2; TRBD1 aligns across 7 bases. Unmatched junction bases numbered 10, after V lost 3 bases and J lost 6 bases. This CDR3 region has 15 residues. Looked up from germline, CDR1 is MGHDK and CDR2 is SYGVNS. CDR3 DNA sequence: TGTGCCAGCAGTGAGCCAGGGACAGCTCTTCATGGCTACACCTTC. It specifies CASSEPGTALHGYTF.

The chain joins TRBV18 to TRBJ1-1, with D perhaps TRBD1 (6 bases). In germline, CDR1 is KGHSH, CDR2 LQKENI. Trimming cost V 4 bases and J 0 bases, with 18 bases left between them. The CDR3 is 17 residues long. CDR3 residues: CASSRAPRGQLNTEAFF. CDR3 DNA: TGTGCCAGCTCACGAGCCCCCCGTGGACAGCTGAACACTGAAGCTTTCTTT.

The gene calls are TRBV7-9 and TRBJ2-3; the D is unclear. V dropped 5 bases and J dropped 2 bases, with 14 bases sitting between them. The germline V gene encodes CDR1 SEHNR and CDR2 FQNEAQ (reference sequence). The CDR3 length is 15 residues. Here the CDR3 reads CASSSNQIDTDTQYF. CDR3 DNA: TGTGCCAGCAGCAGTAACCAGATCGACACAGATACGCAGTATTTT. Variable domain in full (rest from reference TRBV7-9 and TRBJ2-3): DTGVSQNPRHKITKRGQNVTFRCDPISEHNRLYWYRQTLGQGPEFLTYFQNEAQLEKSRLLSDRFSAERPKGSFSTLEIQRTEQGDSAMYLCASSSNQIDTDTQYFGPGTRLTVL.